The entry that follows covers one T cell receptor beta chain sequence. The data are from a study of blood T cell repertoires in COVID-19. Study information: The samples span acute and convalescent COVID-19 from the United States, Italy and Spain. Sources were T cells, B-cell-depleted T cells, or PBMCs; the material itself was cDNA or gDNA.

CDR3 length: 15 amino acids. Trimming cost V 8 bases and J 4 bases; bases outside gene matches: 10. CDR1 and CDR2 (germline): SNHLY, FYNNEI. Original processing notes: Amplified reference gene primers provided the basis for estimating nucleated cell counts. Sequencing used immunoSEQ multiplex PCR; TCRdb keeps in-frame clones, though not all of them. That table gives V, J and clone size, and the DNA gave D and trimming. The profile shows tens of thousands of clones, approximately 86% of them singletons. The sample comprised peripheral blood. The origin of this receptor is a man aged 45-65 years with active or convalescent COVID-19. The V gene is TRBV2, the J gene TRBJ1-1; TRBD1 agrees at 10 bases. CDR3: CASRETGGVGTEAFF. The CDR3 nucleotides read TGTGCCAGCCGGGAGACAGGGGGCGTGGGCACTGAAGCTTTCTTT.